The entry that follows covers one T cell receptor (beta chain) sequence. Germline V gene lookup returns CDR1 MNHEY and CDR2 SVGEGT. The CDR3 sequence is 14 residues long. Trimming took 2 bases from V and 2 from J, leaving 9 bases between them. Profiled with immunoSEQ multiplex PCR; TCRdb holds only in-frame clones, not every one. The sample lists 70,000 or so clones, 85% to 90% occurring once. The data are from a study of blood T cell repertoires in COVID-19. The overall study: COVID-19 samples, acute and convalescent, were from the United States, Italy and Spain.

V usage is TRBV6-2 or TRBV6-3 and J usage is TRBJ1-1, with D tentatively TRBD1 (5 bases). This sequence originates from an older man with active or convalescent COVID-19. Material for sequencing was peripheral blood. In nucleotides, the CDR3 is TGTGCCAGCAGTTACATGACAGATAACACTGAAGCTTTCTTT. Translation gives CASSYMTDNTEAFF.